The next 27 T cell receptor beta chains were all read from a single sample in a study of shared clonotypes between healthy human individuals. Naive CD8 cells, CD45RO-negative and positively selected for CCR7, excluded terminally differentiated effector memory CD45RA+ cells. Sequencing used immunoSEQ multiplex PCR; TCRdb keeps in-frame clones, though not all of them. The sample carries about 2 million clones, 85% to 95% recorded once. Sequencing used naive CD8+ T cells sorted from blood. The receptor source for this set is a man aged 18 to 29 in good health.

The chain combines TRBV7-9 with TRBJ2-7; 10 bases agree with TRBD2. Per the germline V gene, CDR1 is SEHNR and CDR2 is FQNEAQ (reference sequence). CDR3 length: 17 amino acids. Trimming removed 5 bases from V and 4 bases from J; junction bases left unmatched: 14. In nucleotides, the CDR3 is TGTGCCAGCAGCCCCTTACCTCTAGCGGGAGATGAATACGAGCAGTACTTC. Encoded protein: CASSPLPLAGDEYEQYF.

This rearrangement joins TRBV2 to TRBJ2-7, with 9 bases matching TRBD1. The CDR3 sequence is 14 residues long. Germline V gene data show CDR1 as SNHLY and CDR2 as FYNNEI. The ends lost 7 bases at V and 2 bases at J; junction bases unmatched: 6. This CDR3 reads CASTHGQGPYEQYF. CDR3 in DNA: TGTGCCAGCACCCACGGACAGGGGCCCTACGAGCAGTACTTC.

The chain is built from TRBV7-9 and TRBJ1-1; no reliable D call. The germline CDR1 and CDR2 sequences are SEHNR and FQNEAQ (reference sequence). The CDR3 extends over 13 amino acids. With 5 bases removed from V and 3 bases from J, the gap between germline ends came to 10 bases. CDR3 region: CASSQTAYTEAFF. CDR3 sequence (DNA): TGTGCCAGCAGCCAGACGGCTTACACTGAAGCTTTCTTT.

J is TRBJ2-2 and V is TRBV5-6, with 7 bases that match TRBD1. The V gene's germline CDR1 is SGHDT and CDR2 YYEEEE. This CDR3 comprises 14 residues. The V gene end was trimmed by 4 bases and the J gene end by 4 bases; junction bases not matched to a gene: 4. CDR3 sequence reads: CASSAQGFTGELFF. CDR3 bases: TGTGCCAGCAGCGCACAGGGGTTCACCGGGGAGCTGTTTTTT.

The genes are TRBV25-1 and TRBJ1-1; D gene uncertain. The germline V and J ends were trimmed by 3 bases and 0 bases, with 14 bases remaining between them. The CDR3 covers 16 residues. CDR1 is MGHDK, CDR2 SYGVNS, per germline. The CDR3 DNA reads TGTGCCAGCAGTGAGCCGGGCCCCTACATGAACACTGAAGCTTTCTTT. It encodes CASSEPGPYMNTEAFF.

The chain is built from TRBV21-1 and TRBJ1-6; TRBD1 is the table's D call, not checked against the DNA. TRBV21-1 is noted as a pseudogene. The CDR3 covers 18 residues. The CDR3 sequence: CASSKVQVLRIYNSPLHF. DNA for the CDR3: TGTGCCAGCAGCAAAGTGCAGGTCCTAAGGATTTATAATTCACCCCTCCACTTT.

Here the CDR3 reads CASISTGVGYTF. CDR3 nucleotide sequence: TGTGCCAGTATTTCTACAGGCGTCGGCTACACCTTC. V and J are TRBV19 and TRBJ1-2; D might be TRBD1 (5 bases). Trimming shortened V by 7 bases and J by 8 bases, and 14 bases separated the two germline ends. The CDR3 covers 12 residues. Germline V lookup: CDR1 LNHDA, CDR2 SQIVND (reference sequence).

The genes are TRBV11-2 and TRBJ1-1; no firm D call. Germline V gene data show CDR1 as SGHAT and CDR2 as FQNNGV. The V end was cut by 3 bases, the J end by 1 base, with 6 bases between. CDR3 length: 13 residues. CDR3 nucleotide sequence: TGTGCCAGCAGCTTTAGTGGGAACACTGAAGCTTTCTTT. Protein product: CASSFSGNTEAFF. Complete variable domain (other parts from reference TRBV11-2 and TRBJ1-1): EAGVAQSPRYKIIEKRQSVAFWCNPISGHATLYWYQQILGQGPKLLIQFQNNGVVDDSQLPKDRFSAERLKGVDSTLKIQPAKLEDSAVYLCASSFSGNTEAFFGQGTRLTVV.

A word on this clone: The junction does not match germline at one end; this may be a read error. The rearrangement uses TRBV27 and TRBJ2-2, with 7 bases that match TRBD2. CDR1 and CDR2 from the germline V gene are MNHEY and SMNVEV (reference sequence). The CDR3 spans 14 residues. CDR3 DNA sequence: TGTGCCAGCAGTTCGGGACTAAACATCGGGGAGCTGTTTTTT. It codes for CASSSGLNIGELFF.

CDR3 nucleotides: TGCGCCAGCAGCCAAGAGGCAGCCGTATACTACGAGCAGTACTTC. Amino acid sequence: CASSQEAAVYYEQYF. The gene calls are TRBV4-3 and TRBJ2-7, with D unresolved. The CDR3 sequence is 15 residues long. V lost 0 bases and J lost 3, with 12 bases in between. Per the germline V gene, CDR1 is LGHNA and CDR2 is YSLEER.

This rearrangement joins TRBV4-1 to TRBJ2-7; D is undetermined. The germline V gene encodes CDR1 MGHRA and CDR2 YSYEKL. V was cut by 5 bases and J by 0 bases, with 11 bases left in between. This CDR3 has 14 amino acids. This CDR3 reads CASSAGRYSYEQYF. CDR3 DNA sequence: TGCGCCAGCAGCGCCGGACGGTACTCCTACGAGCAGTACTTC.

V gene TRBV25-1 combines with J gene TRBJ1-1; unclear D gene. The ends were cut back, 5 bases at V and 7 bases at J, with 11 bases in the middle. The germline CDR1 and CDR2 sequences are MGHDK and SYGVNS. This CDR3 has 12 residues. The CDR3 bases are TGTGCCAGCAGTAGAGGGCATATTGAAGCTTTCTTT. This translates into CASSRGHIEAFF.

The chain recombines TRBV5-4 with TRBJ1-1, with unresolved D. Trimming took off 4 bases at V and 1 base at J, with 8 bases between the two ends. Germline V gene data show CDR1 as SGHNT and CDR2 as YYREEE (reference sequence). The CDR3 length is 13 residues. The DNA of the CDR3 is TGTGCCAGCAGCCCGACGGCGAACACTGAAGCTTTCTTT. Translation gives CASSPTANTEAFF.

The CDR3 coding sequence is TGTGCCAGCAGTGTCCTAGCGGGAGAACCCTACGAGCAGTACTTC. The encoded protein is CASSVLAGEPYEQYF. The chain uses TRBV6-1 and TRBJ2-7; TRBD2 matches 10 bases. This CDR3 comprises 15 residues. Looked up from germline, CDR1 is MNHNS and CDR2 is SASEGT. The V gene end was trimmed by 4 bases and the J gene end by 2 bases; junction bases not matched to a gene: 5.

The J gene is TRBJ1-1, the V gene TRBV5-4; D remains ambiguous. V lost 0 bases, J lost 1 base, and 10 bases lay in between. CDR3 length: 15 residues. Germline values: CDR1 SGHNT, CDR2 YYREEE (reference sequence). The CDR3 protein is CASSLVGSPNTEAFF. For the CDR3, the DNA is TGTGCCAGCAGCTTGGTGGGTTCGCCGAACACTGAAGCTTTCTTT.

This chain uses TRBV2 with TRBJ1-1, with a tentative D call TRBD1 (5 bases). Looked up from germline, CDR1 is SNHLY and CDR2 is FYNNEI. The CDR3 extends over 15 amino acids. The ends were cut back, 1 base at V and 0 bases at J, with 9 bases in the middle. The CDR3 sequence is CASSEVGGVNTEAFF. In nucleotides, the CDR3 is TGTGCCAGCAGTGAAGTGGGGGGGGTGAACACTGAAGCTTTCTTT.

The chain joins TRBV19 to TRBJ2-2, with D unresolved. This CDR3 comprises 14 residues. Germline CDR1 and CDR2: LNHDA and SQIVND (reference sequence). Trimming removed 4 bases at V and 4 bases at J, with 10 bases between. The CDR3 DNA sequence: TGTGCCAGTAGTAGTCCCTGGGTCACCGGGGAGCTGTTTTTT. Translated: CASSSPWVTGELFF.

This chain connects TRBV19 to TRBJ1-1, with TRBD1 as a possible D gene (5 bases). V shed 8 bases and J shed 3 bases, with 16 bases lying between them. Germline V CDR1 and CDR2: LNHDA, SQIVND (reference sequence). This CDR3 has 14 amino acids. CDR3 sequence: CASVRQGSDTEAFF. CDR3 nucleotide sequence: TGTGCCAGTGTTCGGCAGGGATCTGACACTGAAGCTTTCTTT. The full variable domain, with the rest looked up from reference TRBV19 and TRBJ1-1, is DGGITQSPKYLFRKEGQNVTLSCEQNLNHDAMYWYRQDPGQGLRLIYYSQIVNDFQKGDIAEGYSVSREKKESFPLTVTSAQKNPTAFYLCASVRQGSDTEAFFGQGTRLTVV.

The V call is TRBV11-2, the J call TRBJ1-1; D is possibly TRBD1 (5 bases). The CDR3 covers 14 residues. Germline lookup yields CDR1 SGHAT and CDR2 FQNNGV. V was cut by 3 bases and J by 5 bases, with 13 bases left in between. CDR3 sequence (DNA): TGTGCCAGCAGCTTCCATTCAGGGCAAACTGAAGCTTTCTTT. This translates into CASSFHSGQTEAFF.

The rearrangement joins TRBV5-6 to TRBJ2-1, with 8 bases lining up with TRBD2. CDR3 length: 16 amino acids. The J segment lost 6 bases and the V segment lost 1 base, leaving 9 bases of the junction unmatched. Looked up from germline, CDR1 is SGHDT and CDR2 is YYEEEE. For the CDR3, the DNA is TGTGCCAGCAGCTTGTCCTACGGGAGGGGAAGCAATGAGCAGTTCTTC. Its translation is CASSLSYGRGSNEQFF.

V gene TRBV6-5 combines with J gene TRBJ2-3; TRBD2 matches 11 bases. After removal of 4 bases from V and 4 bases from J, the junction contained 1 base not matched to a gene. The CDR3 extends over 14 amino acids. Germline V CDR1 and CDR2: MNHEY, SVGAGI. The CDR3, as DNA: TGTGCCAGCAGTTTAGCGGGGGGGGCAGATACGCAGTATTTT. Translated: CASSLAGGADTQYF.

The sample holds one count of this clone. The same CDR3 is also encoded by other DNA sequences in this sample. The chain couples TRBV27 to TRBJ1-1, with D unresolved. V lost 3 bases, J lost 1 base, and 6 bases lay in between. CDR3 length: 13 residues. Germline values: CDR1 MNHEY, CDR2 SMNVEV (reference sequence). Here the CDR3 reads CASSFAGNTEAFF. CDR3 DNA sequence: TGTGCCAGCAGTTTTGCGGGGAACACTGAAGCTTTCTTT.

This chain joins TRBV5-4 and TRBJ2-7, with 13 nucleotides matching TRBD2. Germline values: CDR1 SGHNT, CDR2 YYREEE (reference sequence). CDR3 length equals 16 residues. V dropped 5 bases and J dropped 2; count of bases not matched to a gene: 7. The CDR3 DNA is TGTGCCAGCAGTGGCGCGGGACTAGCGGGGCCCTACGAGCAGTACTTC. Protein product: CASSGAGLAGPYEQYF.

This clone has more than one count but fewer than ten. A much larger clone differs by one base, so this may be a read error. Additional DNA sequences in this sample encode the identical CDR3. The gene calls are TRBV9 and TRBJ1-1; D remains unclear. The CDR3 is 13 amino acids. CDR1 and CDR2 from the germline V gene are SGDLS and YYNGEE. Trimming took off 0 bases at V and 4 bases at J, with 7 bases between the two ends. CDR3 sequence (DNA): TGTGCCAGCAGCGTAGGAGCGGGCACTGAAGCTTTCTTT. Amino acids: CASSVGAGTEAFF.

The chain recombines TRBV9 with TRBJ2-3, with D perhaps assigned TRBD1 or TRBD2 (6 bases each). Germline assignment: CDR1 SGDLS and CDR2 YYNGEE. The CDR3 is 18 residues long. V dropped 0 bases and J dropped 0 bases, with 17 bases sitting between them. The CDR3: CASSVGGGGGPSTDTQYF. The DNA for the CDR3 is TGTGCCAGCAGCGTAGGAGGGGGAGGCGGGCCTAGCACAGATACGCAGTATTTT.

The CDR3 DNA reads as TGTGCCAGCAGATCCGACCTGGGCACTGAAGCTTTCTTT. Translating gives CASRSDLGTEAFF. V usage is TRBV6-5 and J usage is TRBJ1-1, with unresolved D. Trimming removed 6 bases at V and 4 bases at J, with 12 bases between. Germline lookup yields CDR1 MNHEY and CDR2 SVGAGI. The CDR3 runs 13 residues.

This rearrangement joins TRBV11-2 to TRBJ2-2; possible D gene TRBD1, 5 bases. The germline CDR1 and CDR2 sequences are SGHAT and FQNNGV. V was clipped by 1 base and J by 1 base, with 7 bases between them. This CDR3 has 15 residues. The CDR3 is CASSLGQMNTGELFF. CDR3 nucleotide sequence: TGTGCCAGCAGCTTAGGACAGATGAACACCGGGGAGCTGTTTTTT.